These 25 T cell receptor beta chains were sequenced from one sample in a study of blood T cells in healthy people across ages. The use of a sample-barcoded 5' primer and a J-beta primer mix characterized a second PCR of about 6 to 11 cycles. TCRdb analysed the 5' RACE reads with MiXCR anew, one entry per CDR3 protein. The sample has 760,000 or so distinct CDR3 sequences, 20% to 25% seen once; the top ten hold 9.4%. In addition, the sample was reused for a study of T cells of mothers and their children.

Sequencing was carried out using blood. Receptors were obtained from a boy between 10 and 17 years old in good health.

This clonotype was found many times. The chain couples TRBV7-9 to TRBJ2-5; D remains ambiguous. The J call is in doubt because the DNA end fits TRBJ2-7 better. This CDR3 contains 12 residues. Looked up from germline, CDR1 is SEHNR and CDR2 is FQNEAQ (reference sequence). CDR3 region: CASSPTTYEQYF. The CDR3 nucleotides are TGTGCCAGCAGCCCCACGACCTACGAGCAGTACTTC.

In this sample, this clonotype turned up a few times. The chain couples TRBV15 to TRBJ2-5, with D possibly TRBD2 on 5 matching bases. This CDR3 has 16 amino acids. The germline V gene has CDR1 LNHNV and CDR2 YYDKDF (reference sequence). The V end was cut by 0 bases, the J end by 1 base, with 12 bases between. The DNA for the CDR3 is TGTGCCACCAGCAGAGATCGCGGGCGAGCCCAAGAGACCCAGTACTTC. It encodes CATSRDRGRAQETQYF.

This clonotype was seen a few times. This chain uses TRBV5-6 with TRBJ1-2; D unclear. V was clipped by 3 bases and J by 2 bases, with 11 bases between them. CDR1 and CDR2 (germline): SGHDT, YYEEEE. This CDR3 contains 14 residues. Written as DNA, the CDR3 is TGTGCCAGCAGCTCCGGCGGTGTGAACTATGGCTACACCTTC. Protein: CASSSGGVNYGYTF.

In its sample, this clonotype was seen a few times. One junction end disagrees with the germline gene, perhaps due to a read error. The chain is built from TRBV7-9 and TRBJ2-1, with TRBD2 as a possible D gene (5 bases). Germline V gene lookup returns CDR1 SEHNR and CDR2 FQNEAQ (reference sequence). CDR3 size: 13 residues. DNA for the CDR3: TGTGCCAGCAGCTCTCAGGACTGGACGGTCGGGGTCTTC. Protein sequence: CASSSQDWTVGVF.

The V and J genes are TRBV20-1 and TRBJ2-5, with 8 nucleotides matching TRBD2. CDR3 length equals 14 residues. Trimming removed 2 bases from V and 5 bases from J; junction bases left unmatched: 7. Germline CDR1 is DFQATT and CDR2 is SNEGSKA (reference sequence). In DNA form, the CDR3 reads TGCAGTGCTAGACGGGAGGGCGCAGATGAGACCCAGTACTTC. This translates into CSARREGADETQYF.

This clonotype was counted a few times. CDR3 sequence: CASSLVGEVTGELFF. The CDR3 DNA sequence: TGTGCCAGCAGTTTAGTGGGAGAGGTCACCGGGGAGCTGTTTTTT. The V gene is TRBV28, the J gene TRBJ2-2; possible D gene TRBD2, 5 bases. Per the germline V gene, CDR1 is MDHEN and CDR2 is SYDVKM. CDR3 size: 15 residues. Trimming pared 2 bases from V and 4 bases from J, leaving 11 bases between.

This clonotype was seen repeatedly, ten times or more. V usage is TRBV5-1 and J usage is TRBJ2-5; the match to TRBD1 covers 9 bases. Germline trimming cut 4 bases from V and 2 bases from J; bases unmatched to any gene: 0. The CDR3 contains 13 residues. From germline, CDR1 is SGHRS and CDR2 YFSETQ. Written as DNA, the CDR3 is TGCGCCAGCAGCGGGACAGGGCAAGAGACCCAGTACTTC. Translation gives CASSGTGQETQYF.

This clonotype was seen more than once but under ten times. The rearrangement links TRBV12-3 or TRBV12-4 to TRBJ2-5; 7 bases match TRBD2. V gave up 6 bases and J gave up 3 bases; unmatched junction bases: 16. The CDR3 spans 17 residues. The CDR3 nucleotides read TGTGCCAGCAGCCGCCTAGGTGCGGGAGAATTTGAAGAGACCCAGTACTTC. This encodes CASSRLGAGEFEETQYF.

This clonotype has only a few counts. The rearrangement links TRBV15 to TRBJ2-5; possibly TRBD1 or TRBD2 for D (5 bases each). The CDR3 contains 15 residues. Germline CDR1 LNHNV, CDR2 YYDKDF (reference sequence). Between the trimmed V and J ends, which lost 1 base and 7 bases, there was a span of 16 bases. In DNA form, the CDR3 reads TGTGCCACCAGCAGAGGATCCGGGACCGGTAGGACCCAGTACTTC. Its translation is CATSRGSGTGRTQYF.

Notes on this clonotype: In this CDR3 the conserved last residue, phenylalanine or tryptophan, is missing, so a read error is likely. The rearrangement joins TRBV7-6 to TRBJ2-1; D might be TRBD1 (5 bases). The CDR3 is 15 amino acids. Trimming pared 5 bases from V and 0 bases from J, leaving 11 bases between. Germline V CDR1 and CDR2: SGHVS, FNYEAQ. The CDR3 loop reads CASSLDGHSYNEQFS. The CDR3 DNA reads TGTGCCAGCAGCCTGGATGGACACTCCTACAATGAGCAGTTCTCC.

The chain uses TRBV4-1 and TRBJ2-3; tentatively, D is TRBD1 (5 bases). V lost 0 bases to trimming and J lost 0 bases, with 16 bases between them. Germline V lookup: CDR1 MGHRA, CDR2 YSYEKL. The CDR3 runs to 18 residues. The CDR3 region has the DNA TGCGCCAGCAGCCAAGAAAGAGCCCAGGGAACTAGCACAGATACGCAGTATTTT. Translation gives CASSQERAQGTSTDTQYF.

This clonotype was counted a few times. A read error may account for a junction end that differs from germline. The CDR3 spells CGSSYMGDEQYF. DNA of the CDR3: TGTGGCAGCAGTTATATGGGCGACGAGCAGTACTTC. This rearrangement joins TRBV28 to TRBJ2-7, with unresolved D. From germline, CDR1 is MDHEN and CDR2 SYDVKM. This CDR3 has 12 residues. Filled out from reference TRBV28 and TRBJ2-7, the complete variable domain reads DVKVTQSSRYLVKRTGEKVFLECVQDMDHENMFWYRQDPGLGLRLIYFSYDVKMKEKGDIPEGYSVSREKKERFSLILESASTNQTSMYLCGSSYMGDEQYFGPGTRLTVT.

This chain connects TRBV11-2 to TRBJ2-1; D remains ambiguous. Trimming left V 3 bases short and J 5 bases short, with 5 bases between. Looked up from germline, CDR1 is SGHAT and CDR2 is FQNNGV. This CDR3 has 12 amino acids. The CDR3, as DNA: TGTGCCAGCAGCTTTTCCCACAATGAGCAGTTCTTC. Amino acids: CASSFSHNEQFF.

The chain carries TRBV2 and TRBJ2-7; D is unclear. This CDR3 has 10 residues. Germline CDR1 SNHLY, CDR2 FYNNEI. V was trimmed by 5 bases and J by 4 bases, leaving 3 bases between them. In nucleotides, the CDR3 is TGTGCCAGCAGTATATACGAGCAGTACGTC. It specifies CASSIYEQYV.

DNA of the CDR3: TGCGCCAGCAGCTTGGGTCTTAACCCCTCCTACGAGCAGTACTTC. Protein product: CASSLGLNPSYEQYF. This chain connects TRBV5-1 to TRBJ2-7; D gene uncertain. The CDR3 loop spans 15 amino acids. The germline V and J ends were trimmed by 0 bases and 0 bases, with 10 bases remaining between them. The germline V gene encodes CDR1 SGHRS and CDR2 YFSETQ.

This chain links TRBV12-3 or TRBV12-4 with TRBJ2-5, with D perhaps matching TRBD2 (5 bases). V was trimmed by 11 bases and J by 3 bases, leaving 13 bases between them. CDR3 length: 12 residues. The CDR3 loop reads CAHHGEEETQYF. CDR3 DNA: TGTGCCCACCACGGGGAAGAAGAGACCCAGTACTTC.

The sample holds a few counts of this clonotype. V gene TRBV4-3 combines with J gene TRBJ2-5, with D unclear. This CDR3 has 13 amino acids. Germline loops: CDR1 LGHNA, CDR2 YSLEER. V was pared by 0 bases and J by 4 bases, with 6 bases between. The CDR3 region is CASSQDVRETQYF. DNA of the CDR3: TGCGCCAGCAGCCAAGATGTTCGAGAGACCCAGTACTTC.

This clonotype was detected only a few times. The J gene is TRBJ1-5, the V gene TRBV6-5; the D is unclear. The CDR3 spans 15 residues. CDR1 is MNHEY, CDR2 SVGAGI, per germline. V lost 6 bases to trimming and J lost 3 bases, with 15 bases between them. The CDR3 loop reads CASSPGRLNNQPQHF. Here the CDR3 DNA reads TGTGCCAGCAGCCCCGGACGGCTGAACAATCAGCCCCAGCATTTT.

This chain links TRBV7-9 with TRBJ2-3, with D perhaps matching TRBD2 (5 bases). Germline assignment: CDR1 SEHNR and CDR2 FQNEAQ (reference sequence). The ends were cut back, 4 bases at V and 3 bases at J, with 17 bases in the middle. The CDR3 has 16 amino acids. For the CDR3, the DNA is TGTGCCAGCAGCTCCCCCGGGTGGAGGATAACAGATACGCAGTATTTT. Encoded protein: CASSSPGWRITDTQYF.

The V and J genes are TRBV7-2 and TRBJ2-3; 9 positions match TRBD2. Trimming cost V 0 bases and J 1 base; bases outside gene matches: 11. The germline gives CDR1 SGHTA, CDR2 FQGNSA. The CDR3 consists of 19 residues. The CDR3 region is CASSLAESLASGGTDTQYF. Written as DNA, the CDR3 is TGTGCCAGCAGCTTAGCGGAGAGTTTGGCTAGCGGGGGCACAGATACGCAGTATTTT.

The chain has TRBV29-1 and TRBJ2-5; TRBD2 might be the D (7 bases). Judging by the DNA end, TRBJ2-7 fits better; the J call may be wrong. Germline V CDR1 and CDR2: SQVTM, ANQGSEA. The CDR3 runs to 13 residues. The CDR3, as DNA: TGCAGCGTTGAATTTCGGGGGGCAGCCGAGCAGTACTTC. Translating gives CSVEFRGAAEQYF.

The CDR3 region has the DNA TGTGCCAGCAGCCAAGATCATCTGGGGACCACTGAAGCTTTCTTT. Protein product: CASSQDHLGTTEAFF. The chain joins TRBV4-2 to TRBJ1-1; possibly TRBD1 for D (5 bases). Trimming removed 0 bases from V and 4 bases from J, with 12 bases in between. Per germline, CDR1 LGHNA and CDR2 YNFKEQ. The CDR3 is made up of 15 amino acids.

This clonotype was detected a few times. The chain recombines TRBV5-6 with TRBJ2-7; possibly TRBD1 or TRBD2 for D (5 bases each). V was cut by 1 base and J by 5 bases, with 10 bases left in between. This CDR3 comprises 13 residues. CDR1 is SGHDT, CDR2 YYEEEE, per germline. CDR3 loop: CASSLWGFNEQYF. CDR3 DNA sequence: TGTGCCAGCAGCTTGTGGGGGTTCAACGAGCAGTACTTC.

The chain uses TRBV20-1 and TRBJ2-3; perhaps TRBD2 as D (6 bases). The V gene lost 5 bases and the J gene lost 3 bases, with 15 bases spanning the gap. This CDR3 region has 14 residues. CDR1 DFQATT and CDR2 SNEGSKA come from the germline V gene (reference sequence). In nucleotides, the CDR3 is TGCAGTGCTGATAGCACGGCGGGGACAGATACGCAGTATTTT. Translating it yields CSADSTAGTDTQYF.

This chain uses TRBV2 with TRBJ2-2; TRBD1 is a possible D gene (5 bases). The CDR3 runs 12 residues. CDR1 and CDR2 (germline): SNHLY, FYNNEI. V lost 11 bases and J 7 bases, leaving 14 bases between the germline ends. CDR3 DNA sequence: TGTGCCCCCAGGGTAGTTGGCGGGGAGCTGTTTTTT. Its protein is CAPRVVGGELFF.